The T cell receptor (beta chain) described here comes from a study of T-cell reconstitution after alpha-beta-depleted transplantation in children. The CDR3 is 15 amino acids. Trimming left V 0 bases short and J 0 bases short, with 8 bases between. The germline gives CDR1 SEHNR, CDR2 FQNEAQ (reference sequence). This clonotype was picked up a small number of times. Preparation of the TCRbeta library was carried out with unique molecular identifiers. From the PCR reads, TCRdb called clonotypes with MiXCR, one entry per CDR3 protein. The sample has fewer than 550,000 distinct CDR3 sequences; about an eighth are singletons.

Specimen: PBMCs, mostly from graft donor cells, collected 180 days after TCRalphabeta/CD19-depleted stem cell transplant. The sequence derives from a female patient aged 2-10 years who had a stem cell transplant for aplastic anemia, so the T cells may come from the graft donor. The chain joins TRBV7-9 to TRBJ2-5; no clear D. CDR3: CASSLAETNQETQYF. In DNA form, the CDR3 reads TGTGCCAGCAGCTTAGCGGAGACCAACCAAGAGACCCAGTACTTC.